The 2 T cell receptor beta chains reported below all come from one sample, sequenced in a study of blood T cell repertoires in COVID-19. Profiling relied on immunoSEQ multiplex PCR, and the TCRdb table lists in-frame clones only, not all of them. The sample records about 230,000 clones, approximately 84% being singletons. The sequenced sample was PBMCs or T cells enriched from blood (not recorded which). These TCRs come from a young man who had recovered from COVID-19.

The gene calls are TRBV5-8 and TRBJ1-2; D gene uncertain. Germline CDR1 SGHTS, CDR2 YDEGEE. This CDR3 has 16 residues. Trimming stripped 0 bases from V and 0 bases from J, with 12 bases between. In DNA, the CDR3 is TGTGCCAGCAGCTTGGGCTATAATCGCCCTAACTATGGCTACACCTTC. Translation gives CASSLGYNRPNYGYTF.

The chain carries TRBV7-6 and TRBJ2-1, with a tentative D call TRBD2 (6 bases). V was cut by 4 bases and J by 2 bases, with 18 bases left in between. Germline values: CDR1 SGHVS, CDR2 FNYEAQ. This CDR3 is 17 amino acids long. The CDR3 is CASSSYHSSAPYNEQFF. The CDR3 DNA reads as TGTGCCAGCAGCTCATACCACTCTAGCGCTCCCTACAATGAGCAGTTCTTC.